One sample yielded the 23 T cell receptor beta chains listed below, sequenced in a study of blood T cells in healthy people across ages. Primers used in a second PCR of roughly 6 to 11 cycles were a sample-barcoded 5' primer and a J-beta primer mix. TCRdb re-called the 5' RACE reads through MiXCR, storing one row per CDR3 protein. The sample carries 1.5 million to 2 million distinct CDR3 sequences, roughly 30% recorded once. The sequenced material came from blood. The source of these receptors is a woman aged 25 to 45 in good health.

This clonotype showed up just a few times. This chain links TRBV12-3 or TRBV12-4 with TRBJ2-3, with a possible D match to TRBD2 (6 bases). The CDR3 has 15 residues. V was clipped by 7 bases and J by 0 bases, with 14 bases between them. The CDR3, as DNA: TGTGCCAGCATGGGTCCTAGCGCGAGCACAGATACGCAGTATTTT. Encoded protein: CASMGPSASTDTQYF.

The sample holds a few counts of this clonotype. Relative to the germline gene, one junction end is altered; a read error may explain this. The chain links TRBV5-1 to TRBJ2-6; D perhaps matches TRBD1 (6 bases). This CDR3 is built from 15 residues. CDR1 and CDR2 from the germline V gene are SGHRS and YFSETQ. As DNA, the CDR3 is TGCGCCAGCGGGGACAAAAGCTCTGGGGCCAACGTCCGGACTTTC. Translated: CASGDKSSGANVRTF.

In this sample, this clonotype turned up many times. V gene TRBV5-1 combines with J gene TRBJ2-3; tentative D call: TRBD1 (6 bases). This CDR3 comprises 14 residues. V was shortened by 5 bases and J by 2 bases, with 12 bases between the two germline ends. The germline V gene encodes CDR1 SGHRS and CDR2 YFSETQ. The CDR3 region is CASRPGQNTDTQYF. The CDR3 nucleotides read TGCGCCAGCAGACCAGGACAGAACACAGATACGCAGTATTTT.

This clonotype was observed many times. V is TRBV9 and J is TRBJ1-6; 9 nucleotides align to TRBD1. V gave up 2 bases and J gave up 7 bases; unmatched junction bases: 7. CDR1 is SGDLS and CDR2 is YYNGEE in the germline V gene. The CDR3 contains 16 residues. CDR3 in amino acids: CASSVSDRGRNSPLHF. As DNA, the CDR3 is TGTGCCAGCAGCGTGTCGGACAGGGGAAGGAATTCACCCCTCCACTTT.

The CDR3 DNA follows: TGTGCCAGCTTTCAGGGGGGTGGTTCTGGGTACTTC. Translated, it gives CASFQGGGSGYF. The chain links TRBV28 to TRBJ2-5, with TRBD1 as a possible D gene (7 bases). CDR1 is MDHEN, CDR2 SYDVKM, per germline. This CDR3 is built from 12 residues. Trimming shortened V by 8 bases and J by 13 bases, and 20 bases separated the two germline ends. The full variable domain, in which reference TRBV28 and TRBJ2-5 provide the parts outside the CDR3, is DVKVTQSSRYLVKRTGEKVFLECVQDMDHENMFWYRQDPGLGLRLIYFSYDVKMKEKGDIPEGYSVSREKKERFSLILESASTNQTSMYLCASFQGGGSGYFGPGTRLLVL.

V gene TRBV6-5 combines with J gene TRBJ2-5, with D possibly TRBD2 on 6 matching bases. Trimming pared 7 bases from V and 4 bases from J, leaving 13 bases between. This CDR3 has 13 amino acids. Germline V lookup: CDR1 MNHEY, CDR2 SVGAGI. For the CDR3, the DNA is TGTGCCAGCAACGGGGGACCGGGAGAGACCCAGTACTTC. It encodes CASNGGPGETQYF.

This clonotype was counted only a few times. CDR3 in amino acids: CSATGAGQPQHF. DNA of the CDR3: TGCAGTGCTACAGGGGCGGGTCAGCCCCAGCATTTT. This chain uses TRBV20-1 with TRBJ1-5, with D possibly TRBD1 on 6 matching bases. The V and J ends lost 4 bases and 6 bases respectively, with 10 bases between them. The CDR3 runs 12 residues. Germline V gene sequence: CDR1 DFQATT, CDR2 SNEGSKA (reference sequence).

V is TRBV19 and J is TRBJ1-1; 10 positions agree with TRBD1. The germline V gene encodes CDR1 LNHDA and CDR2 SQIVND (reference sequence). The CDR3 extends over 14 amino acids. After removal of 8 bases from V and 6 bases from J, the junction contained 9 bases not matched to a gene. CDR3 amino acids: CASRGQGDMSEAFF. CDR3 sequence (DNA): TGTGCCAGTCGAGGACAGGGGGATATGTCTGAAGCTTTCTTT.

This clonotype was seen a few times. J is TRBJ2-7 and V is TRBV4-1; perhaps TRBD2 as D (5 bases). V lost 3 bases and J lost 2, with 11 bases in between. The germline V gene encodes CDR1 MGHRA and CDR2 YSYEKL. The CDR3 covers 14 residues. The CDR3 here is CASSHQDGAYEQYF. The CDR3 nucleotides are TGCGCCAGCAGCCACCAGGACGGGGCCTACGAGCAGTACTTC.

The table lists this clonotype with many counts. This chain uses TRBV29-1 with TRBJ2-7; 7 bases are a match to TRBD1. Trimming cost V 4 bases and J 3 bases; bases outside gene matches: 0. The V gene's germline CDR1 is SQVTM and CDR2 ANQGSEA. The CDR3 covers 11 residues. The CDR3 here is CSVAGGYEQYF. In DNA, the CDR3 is TGCAGCGTTGCAGGGGGCTACGAGCAGTACTTC.

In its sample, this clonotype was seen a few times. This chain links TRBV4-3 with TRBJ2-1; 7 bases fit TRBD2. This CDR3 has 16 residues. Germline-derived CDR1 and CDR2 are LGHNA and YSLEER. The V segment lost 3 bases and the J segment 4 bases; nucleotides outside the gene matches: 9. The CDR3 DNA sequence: TGCGCCAGCAGCCAGAGCGGGGAGGAGGTATACAATGAGCAGTTCTTC. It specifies CASSQSGEEVYNEQFF.

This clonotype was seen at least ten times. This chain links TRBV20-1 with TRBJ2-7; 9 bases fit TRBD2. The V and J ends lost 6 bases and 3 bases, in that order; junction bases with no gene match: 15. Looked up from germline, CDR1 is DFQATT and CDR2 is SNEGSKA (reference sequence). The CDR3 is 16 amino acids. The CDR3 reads CSARRGLAGNDYEQYF. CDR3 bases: TGCAGTGCCAGGAGAGGCCTAGCGGGAAACGACTACGAGCAGTACTTC.

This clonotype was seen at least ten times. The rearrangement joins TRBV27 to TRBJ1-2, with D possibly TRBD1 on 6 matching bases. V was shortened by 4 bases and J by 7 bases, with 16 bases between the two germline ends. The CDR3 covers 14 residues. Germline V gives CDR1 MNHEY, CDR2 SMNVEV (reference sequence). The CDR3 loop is CASSYNRANGGYTF. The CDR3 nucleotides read TGTGCCAGCAGTTATAACAGGGCGAATGGTGGCTACACCTTC.

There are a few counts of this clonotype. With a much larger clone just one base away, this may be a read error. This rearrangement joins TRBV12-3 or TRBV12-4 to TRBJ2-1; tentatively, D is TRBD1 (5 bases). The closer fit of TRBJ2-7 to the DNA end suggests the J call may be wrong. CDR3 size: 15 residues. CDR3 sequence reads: CASSLFQGAYNEQYF. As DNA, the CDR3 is TGTGCCAGCAGTTTGTTCCAGGGTGCCTACAATGAGCAGTACTTC.

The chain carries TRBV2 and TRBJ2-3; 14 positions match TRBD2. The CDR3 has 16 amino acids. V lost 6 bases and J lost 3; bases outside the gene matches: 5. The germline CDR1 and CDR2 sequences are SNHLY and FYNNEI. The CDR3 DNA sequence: TGTGCCAGCAGAGCCGGGACTAGCGGGGGAACAGATACGCAGTATTTT. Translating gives CASRAGTSGGTDTQYF.

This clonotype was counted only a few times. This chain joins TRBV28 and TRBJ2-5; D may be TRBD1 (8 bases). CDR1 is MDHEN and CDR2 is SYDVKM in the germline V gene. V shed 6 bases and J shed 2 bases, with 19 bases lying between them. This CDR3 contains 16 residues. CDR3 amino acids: CASSPPDRGLQETQYF. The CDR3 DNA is TGTGCCAGCAGCCCGCCTGACAGGGGACTACAAGAGACCCAGTACTTC.

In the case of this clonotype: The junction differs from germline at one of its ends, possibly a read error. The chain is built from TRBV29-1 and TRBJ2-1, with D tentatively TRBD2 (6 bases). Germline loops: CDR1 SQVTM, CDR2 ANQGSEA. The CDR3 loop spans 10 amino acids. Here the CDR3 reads CSVEEGSGRF. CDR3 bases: TGCAGCGTTGAAGAGGGTAGCGGCCGCTTC.

The chain's CDR3 is CASSQDGGSNYGYTF. The DNA for the CDR3 is TGCGCCAGCAGCCAAGATGGAGGGAGCAACTATGGCTACACCTTC. The chain recombines TRBV4-1 with TRBJ1-2; D is uncertain. The germline V and J ends were trimmed by 0 bases and 2 bases, with 10 bases remaining between them. The CDR3 consists of 15 residues. In germline, CDR1 is MGHRA, CDR2 YSYEKL.

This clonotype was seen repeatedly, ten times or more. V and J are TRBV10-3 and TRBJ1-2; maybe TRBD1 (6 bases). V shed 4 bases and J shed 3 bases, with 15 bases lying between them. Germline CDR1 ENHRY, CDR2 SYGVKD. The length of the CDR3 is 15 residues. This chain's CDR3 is CAISVRTALHYGYTF. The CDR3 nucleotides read TGTGCCATCAGTGTAAGGACAGCTCTTCACTATGGCTACACCTTC.

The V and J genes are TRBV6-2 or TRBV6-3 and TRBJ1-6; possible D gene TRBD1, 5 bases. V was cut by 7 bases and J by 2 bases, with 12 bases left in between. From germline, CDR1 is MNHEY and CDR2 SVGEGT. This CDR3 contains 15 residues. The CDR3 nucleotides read TGTGCCAGCACGACGATGGGGGCCTATAATTCACCCCTCCACTTT. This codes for CASTTMGAYNSPLHF.

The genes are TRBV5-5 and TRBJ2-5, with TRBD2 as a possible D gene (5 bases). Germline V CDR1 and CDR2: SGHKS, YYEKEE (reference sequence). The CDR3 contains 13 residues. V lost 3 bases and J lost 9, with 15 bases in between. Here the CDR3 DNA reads TGTGCCAGCAGCTCCGGGTCCCGGCGGGCCCAGTACTTC. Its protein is CASSSGSRRAQYF.

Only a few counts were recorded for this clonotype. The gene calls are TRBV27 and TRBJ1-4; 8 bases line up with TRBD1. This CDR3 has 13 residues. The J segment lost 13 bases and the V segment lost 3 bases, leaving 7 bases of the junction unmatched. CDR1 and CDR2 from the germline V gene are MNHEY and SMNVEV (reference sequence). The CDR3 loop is CASSLGAGGALFF. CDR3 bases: TGTGCCAGCAGTTTGGGGGCAGGGGGCGCACTGTTTTTT.

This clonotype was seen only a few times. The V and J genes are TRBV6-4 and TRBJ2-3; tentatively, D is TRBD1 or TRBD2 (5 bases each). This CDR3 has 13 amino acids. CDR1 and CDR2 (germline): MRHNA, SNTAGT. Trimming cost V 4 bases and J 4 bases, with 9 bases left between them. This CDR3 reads CASSASGPDTQYF. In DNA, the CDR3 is TGTGCCAGCAGTGCGTCGGGACCAGATACGCAGTATTTT.